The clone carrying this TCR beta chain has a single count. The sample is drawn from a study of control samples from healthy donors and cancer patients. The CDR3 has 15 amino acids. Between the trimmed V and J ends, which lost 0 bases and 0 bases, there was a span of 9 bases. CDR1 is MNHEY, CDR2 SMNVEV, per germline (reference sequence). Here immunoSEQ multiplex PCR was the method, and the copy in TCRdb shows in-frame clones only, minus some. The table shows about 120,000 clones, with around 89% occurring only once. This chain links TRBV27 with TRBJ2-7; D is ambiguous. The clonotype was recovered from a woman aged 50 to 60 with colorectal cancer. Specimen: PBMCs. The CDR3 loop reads CASSLSSIYSYEQYF. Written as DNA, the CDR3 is TGTGCCAGCAGTTTATCTTCCATATACTCCTACGAGCAGTACTTC.